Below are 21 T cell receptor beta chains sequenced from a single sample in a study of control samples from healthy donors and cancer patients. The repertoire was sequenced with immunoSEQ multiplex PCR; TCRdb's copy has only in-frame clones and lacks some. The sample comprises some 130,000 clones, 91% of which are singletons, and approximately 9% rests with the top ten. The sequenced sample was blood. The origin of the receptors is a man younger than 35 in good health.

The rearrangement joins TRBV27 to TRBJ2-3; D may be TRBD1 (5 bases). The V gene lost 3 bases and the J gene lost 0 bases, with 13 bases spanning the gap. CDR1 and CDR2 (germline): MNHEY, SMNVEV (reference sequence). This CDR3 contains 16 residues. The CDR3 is CASSFAVRASTDTQYF. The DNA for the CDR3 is TGTGCCAGCAGTTTTGCGGTCAGGGCTAGCACAGATACGCAGTATTTT.

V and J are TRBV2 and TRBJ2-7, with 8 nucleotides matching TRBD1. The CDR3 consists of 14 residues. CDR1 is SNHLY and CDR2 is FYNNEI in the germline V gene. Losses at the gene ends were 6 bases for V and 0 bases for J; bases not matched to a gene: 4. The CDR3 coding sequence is TGTGCCAGCAGGGACAGGGCGAACTCCTACGAGCAGTACTTC. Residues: CASRDRANSYEQYF.

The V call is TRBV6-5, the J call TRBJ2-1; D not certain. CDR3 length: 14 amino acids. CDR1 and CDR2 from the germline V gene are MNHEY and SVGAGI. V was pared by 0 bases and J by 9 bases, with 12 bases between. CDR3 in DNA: TGTGCCAGCAGTTACTCGTCGGTGCCGGGTGAGCAGTTCTTC. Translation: CASSYSSVPGEQFF.

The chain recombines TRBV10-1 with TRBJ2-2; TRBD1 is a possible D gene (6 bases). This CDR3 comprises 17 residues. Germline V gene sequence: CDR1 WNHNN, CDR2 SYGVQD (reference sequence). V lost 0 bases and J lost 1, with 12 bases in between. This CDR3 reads CASSESTGQVNTGELFF. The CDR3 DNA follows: TGCGCCAGCAGTGAGTCAACGGGACAAGTGAACACCGGGGAGCTGTTTTTT.

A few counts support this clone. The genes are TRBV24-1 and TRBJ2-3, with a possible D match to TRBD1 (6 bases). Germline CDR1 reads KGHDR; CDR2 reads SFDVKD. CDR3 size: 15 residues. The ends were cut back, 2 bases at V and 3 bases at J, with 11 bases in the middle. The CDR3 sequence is CATSDSRQGTDTQYF. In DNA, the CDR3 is TGTGCCACCAGTGATTCGAGGCAGGGGACAGATACGCAGTATTTT.

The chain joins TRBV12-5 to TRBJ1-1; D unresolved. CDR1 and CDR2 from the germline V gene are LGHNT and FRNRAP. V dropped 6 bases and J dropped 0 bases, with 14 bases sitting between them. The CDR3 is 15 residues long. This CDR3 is CASGRARPMNTEAFF. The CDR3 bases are TGTGCTAGTGGCCGGGCTCGCCCTATGAACACTGAAGCTTTCTTT. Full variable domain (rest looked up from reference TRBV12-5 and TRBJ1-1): DARVTQTPRHKVTEMGQEVTMRCQPILGHNTVFWYRQTMMQGLELLAYFRNRAPLDDSGMPKDRFSAEMPDATLATLKIQPSEPRDSAVYFCASGRARPMNTEAFFGQGTRLTVV.

The CDR3 spells CAWSRTGTSNTEAFF. DNA for the CDR3: TGTGCCTGGAGCCGAACCGGGACATCGAACACTGAAGCTTTCTTT. The V gene is TRBV30, the J gene TRBJ1-1, with a possible D match to TRBD1 (6 bases). V gave up 3 bases and J gave up 1 base, with 15 bases separating them. This CDR3 comprises 15 residues. Germline V CDR1 and CDR2: GTSNPN, SVGIG (reference sequence).

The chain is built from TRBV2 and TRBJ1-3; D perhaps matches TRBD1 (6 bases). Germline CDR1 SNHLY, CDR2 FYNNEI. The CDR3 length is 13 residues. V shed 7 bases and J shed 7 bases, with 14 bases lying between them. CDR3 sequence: CASTSGEGNTIYF. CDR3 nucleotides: TGTGCCAGCACGTCAGGGGAGGGGAACACCATATATTTT. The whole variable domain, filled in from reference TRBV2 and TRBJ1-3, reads EPEVTQTPSHQVTQMGQEVILRCVPISNHLYFYWYRQILGQKVEFLVSFYNNEISEKSEIFDDQFSVERPDGSNFTLKIRSTKLEDSAMYFCASTSGEGNTIYFGEGSWLTVV.

DNA of the CDR3: TGTGCCAGCAGCTTGGGGACTAACACAGATACGCAGTATTTT. As protein: CASSLGTNTDTQYF. V usage is TRBV5-4 and J usage is TRBJ2-3; D possibly corresponds to TRBD2 (6 bases). From germline, CDR1 is SGHNT and CDR2 YYREEE (reference sequence). V lost 0 bases and J 2 bases, leaving 7 bases between the germline ends. This CDR3 has 14 amino acids.

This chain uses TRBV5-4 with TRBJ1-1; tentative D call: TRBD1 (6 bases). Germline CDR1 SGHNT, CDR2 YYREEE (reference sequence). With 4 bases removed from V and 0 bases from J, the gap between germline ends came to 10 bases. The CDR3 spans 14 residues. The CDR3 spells CASSGGGLNTEAFF. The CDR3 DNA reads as TGTGCCAGCAGCGGAGGGGGTTTGAACACTGAAGCTTTCTTT.

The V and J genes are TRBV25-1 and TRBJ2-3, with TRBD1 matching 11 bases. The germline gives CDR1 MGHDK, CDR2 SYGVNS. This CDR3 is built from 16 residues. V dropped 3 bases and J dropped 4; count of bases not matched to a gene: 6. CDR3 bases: TGTGCCAGCAGTGACCCGGACAGGGGGCCCCCAGATACGCAGTATTTT. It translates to CASSDPDRGPPDTQYF. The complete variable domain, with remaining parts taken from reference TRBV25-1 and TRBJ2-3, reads EADIYQTPRYLVIGTGKKITLECSQTMGHDKMYWYQQDPGMELHLIHYSYGVNSTEKGDLSSESTVSRIRTEHFPLTLESARPSHTSQYLCASSDPDRGPPDTQYFGPGTRLTVL.

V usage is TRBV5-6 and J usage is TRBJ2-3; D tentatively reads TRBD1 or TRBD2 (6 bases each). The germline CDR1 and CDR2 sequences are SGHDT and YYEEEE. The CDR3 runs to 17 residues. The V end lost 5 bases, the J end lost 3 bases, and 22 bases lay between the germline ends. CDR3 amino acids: CASRQRYRDGRTDTQYF. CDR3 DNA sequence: TGTGCCAGCAGGCAGCGCTACAGGGACGGGAGAACAGATACGCAGTATTTT.

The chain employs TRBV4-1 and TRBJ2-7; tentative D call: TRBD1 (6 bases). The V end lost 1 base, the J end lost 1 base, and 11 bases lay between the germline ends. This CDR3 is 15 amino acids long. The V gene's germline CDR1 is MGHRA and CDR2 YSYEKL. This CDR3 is CASSQVYRESYEQYF. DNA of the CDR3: TGCGCCAGCAGCCAAGTCTACAGGGAATCCTACGAGCAGTACTTC.

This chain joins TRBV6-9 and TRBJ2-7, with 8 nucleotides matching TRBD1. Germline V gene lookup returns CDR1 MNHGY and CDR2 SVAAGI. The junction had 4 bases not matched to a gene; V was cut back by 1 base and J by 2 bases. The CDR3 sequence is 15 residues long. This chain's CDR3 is CASSYCRGPPYEQYF. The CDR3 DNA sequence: TGTGCCAGCAGTTATTGCAGGGGGCCCCCCTACGAGCAGTACTTC.

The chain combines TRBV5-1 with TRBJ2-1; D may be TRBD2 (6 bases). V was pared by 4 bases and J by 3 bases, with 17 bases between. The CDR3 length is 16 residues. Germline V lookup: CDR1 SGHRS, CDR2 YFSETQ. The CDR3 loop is CASSTGTEVYYNEQFF. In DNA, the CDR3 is TGCGCCAGCAGCACCGGGACTGAAGTTTACTACAATGAGCAGTTCTTC.

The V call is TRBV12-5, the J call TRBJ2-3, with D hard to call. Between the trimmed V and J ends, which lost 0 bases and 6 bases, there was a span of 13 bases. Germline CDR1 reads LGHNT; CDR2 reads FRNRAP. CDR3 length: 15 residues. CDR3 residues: CASGLVIAGMDTQYF. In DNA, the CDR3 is TGTGCTAGTGGTTTGGTAATCGCAGGCATGGATACGCAGTATTTT.

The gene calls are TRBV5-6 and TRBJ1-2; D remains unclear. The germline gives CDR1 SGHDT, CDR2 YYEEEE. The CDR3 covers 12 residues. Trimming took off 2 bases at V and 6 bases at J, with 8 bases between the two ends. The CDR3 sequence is CASSLNADGYTF. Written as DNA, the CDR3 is TGTGCCAGCAGCTTAAACGCGGATGGCTACACCTTC.

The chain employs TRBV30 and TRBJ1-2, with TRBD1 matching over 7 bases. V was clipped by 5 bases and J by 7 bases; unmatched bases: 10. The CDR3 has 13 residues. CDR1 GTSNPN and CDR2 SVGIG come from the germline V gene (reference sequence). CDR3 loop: CAWSGTVSLGYTF. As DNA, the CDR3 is TGTGCCTGGTCCGGGACAGTGTCTCTTGGCTACACCTTC.

The CDR3 nucleotides read TGTGCCAGCTCACCTCCCGGGGGGGAGGGAAAACTGTTTTTT. It is translated as CASSPPGGEGKLFF. The rearrangement links TRBV12-1 to TRBJ1-4. TRBV12-1 is listed as a pseudogene. The CDR3 totals 14 residues.

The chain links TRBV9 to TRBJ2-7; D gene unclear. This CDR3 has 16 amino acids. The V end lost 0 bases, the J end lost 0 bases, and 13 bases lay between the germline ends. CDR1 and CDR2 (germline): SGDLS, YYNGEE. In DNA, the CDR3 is TGTGCCAGCAGCGTAGGAGTGGGGATCCACTCCTACGAGCAGTACTTC. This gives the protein CASSVGVGIHSYEQYF.

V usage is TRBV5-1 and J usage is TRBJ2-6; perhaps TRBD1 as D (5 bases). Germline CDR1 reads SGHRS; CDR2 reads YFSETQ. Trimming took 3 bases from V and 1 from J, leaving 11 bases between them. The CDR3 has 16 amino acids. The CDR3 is CASSSQGNSGANVLTF. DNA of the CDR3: TGCGCCAGCAGCTCCCAGGGAAATTCTGGGGCCAACGTCCTGACTTTC.